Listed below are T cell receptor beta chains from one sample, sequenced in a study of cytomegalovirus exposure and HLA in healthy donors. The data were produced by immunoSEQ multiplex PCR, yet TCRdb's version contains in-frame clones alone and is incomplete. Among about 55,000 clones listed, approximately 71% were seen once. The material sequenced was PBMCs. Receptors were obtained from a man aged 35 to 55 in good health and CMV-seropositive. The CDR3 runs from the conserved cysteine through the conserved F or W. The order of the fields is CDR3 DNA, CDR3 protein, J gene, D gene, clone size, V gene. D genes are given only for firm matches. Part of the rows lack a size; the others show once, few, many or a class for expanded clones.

TGTGCCAGCAGTAGTTGGACAGGGCATCAGCCCCAGCATTTT CASSSWTGHQPQHF TRBJ1-5 TRBD1 - TRBV7-9
TGCGCCAGCAGCCGTTTACCCGGGGGGGCCCCCGGGGAGCTGTTTTTT CASSRLPGGAPGELFF TRBJ2-2 TRBD2 once TRBV4-1
TGTGCCAGCAGCTTGGAAAAGCTAATGGGCAATCAGCCCCAGCATTTT CASSLEKLMGNQPQHF TRBJ1-5 - - TRBV5-8
TGTGCCAGTAGTTTCCAGGGGGCCGGGGAGCTGTTTTTT CASSFQGAGELFF TRBJ2-2 TRBD1 - TRBV19
TGTGCCAGCAGCGGCCCTGGGACAGGGGAATCCATATATTTT CASSGPGTGESIYF TRBJ1-3 TRBD1 - TRBV9
TGTGCCAGCAGTGAAACAGGGGTAGATACGCAGTATTTT CASSETGVDTQYF TRBJ2-3 TRBD1 - TRBV25-1
TGTGCCACCAGTTCCCCCCAGGATCAGCCCCAGCATTTT CATSSPQDQPQHF TRBJ1-5 - - TRBV15
TGTGCCAGCAGTTACTCGGACAGGGGCTATGGCTACACCTTC CASSYSDRGYGYTF TRBJ1-2 TRBD1 few TRBV6-5
TGTGCCAGCACTAACCAGGGGTATGGCTACACCTTC CASTNQGYGYTF TRBJ1-2 - - TRBV6-6
TGTGCCAGCAGCTCGAGACAGGGTGAGACCCAGTACTTC CASSSRQGETQYF TRBJ2-5 TRBD1 - TRBV13
TGTGCCAGCTCACCAGGCAGGAAGAACACTGAAGCTTTCTTT CASSPGRKNTEAFF TRBJ1-1 - - TRBV18
TGCGCCAGCAGCCAGAATCAGGGAATCGGCAATCAGCCCCAGCATTTT CASSQNQGIGNQPQHF TRBJ1-5 - - TRBV4-1
TGTGCCAGCAGCTTGCGGTACGGTAGCACAGATACGCAGTATTTT CASSLRYGSTDTQYF TRBJ2-3 - once TRBV5-4
TGTGCCAGCAGCTTTGGCGGGAGGAGTGAGCAGTTCTTC CASSFGGRSEQFF TRBJ2-1 TRBD2 - TRBV11-2
TGTGCCAGCAGCTTAGCCCGCAGCGGCTCCTACAATGAGCAGTTCTTC CASSLARSGSYNEQFF TRBJ2-1 - - TRBV7-9
TGTGCCAGCAGCGTAGCATCCCAGAGGGCAGATACGCAGTATTTT CASSVASQRADTQYF TRBJ2-3 - few TRBV9
TGCGCCAGCAGCTACACGGCCGATCGGGACAGCCATGGCTACACCTTC CASSYTADRDSHGYTF TRBJ1-2 TRBD1 few TRBV5-1
TGTGCCAGCAGTTACAATCAGGGGTACACTGAAGCTTTCTTT CASSYNQGYTEAFF TRBJ1-1 - once TRBV6-5
TGTGCCAGCAGTTCGGACAGGGATAGTGGAGATACGCAGTATTTT CASSSDRDSGDTQYF TRBJ2-3 TRBD1 - TRBV2
TGTGCCAGCTCACTTCGACAGGGTGGAGATACGCAGTATTTT CASSLRQGGDTQYF TRBJ2-3 TRBD1 - TRBV18
TGTGCCAGCAGTCCCCAGGACAGCAAATTTTATGGCTACACCTTC CASSPQDSKFYGYTF TRBJ1-2 - - TRBV9
TGCAGTGTCCCGCAGGGGGCCGACGAGCAGTACTTC CSVPQGADEQYF TRBJ2-7 TRBD1 few TRBV29-1
TGTGCCAGCAGTGTTTCACTAGCGGGGGGACCCTACAATGAGCAGTTCTTC CASSVSLAGGPYNEQFF TRBJ2-1 TRBD2 few TRBV6-1
TGCGCCAGCAGCCTATCTAGGGGTGAAAAACTGTTTTTT CASSLSRGEKLFF TRBJ1-4 - - TRBV4-1
TGTGCCAGCAGTCCCACGGGTATCACAGATACGCAGTATTTT CASSPTGITDTQYF TRBJ2-3 - - TRBV2
TGTGCCAGCAGCTTGGGACTTTTTCGCTACACCTTC CASSLGLFRYTF TRBJ1-2 - medium-sized TRBV5-6
TGTGCCAGCAGCCACTATGTATACCCCCTGAACACTGAAGCTTTCTTT CASSHYVYPLNTEAFF TRBJ1-1 - - TRBV7-9
TGTGCCAGCAGCGTAAACACAGGGGCGAATCAGCCCCAGCATTTT CASSVNTGANQPQHF TRBJ1-5 TRBD1 - TRBV9
TGTGCCAGCAGCTCTCGGACATCAAGGGAGGATGGCTACACCTTC CASSSRTSREDGYTF TRBJ1-2 - - TRBV21-1
TGTGCCAGCAGGAAGGCAGGGGGCTATAATTCACCCCTCCACTTT CASRKAGGYNSPLHF TRBJ1-6 TRBD1 - TRBV5-8
TGTGCCAGCAGCCTCCCCAGGGAAGCTTTCTTT CASSLPREAFF TRBJ1-1 - - TRBV11-2
TGCGCCAGCAGCCAAGACCCAAATAGCGGACTATCCCCCTACGAGCAGTACTTC CASSQDPNSGLSPYEQYF TRBJ2-7 - - TRBV4-1
TGTGCCAGCAGAGCCACCGGGACAGGGCTTGAAGCTTTCTTT CASRATGTGLEAFF TRBJ1-1 TRBD1 once TRBV6-6
TGTGCCTGGAGTCTCCCTCGACAGCCCAATTCTGAAGCTTTCTTT CAWSLPRQPNSEAFF TRBJ1-1 - - TRBV30
TGTGCCAGCAGTTACGAAACAGAAGCCAACACTGAAGCTTTCTTT CASSYETEANTEAFF TRBJ1-1 - - TRBV6-5
TGTGCCAGCAGCCCGAGAGCGGGGCGGGGAGAGACCCAGTACTTC CASSPRAGRGETQYF TRBJ2-5 TRBD2 - TRBV6-4
TGTGCCAGCAGTCCCTGGACAAACACCGGGGAGCTGTTTTTT CASSPWTNTGELFF TRBJ2-2 - - TRBV27
TGTGCCAGCAGCTTAGCGGCCACTATGCAAGAGACCCAGTACTTC CASSLAATMQETQYF TRBJ2-5 - - TRBV7-9
TGTGCCAGCAGTCGTGGACTGAGCGAGACCCAGTACTTC CASSRGLSETQYF TRBJ2-5 - - TRBV2
TGCGCCAGCAGCCCCGGGACTATTGGTGAATACGAGCAGTACTTC CASSPGTIGEYEQYF TRBJ2-7 TRBD2 - TRBV4-1
TGTGCCAGCAGTTACTCCGGAGGACAGAAGAATTCACCCCTCCACTTT CASSYSGGQKNSPLHF TRBJ1-6 - - TRBV6-5
TGTGCCTGGACCGCAGGACATCCCTCCGAGGGGGAAGAAGCTTTCTTT CAWTAGHPSEGEEAFF TRBJ1-1 - - TRBV30
TGCAGCCCAGGAAGGGACAGCAGATTTAGTTTCTCCTACGAGCAGTACTTC CSPGRDSRFSFSYEQYF TRBJ2-7 TRBD1 - TRBV29-1
TGTGCCAGCAGCTTGGGGGCTAGCGGGGGGGCTGGGGAGCAGTTCTTC CASSLGASGGAGEQFF TRBJ2-1 TRBD2 - TRBV5-4
TGCGCCAGCAGCTCCTCTAGGGGGGGCTATGGCTACACCTTC CASSSSRGGYGYTF TRBJ1-2 - - TRBV4-1
TGTGCCAGCAGCTTGGCCGGGGGGGCCTCCTACGAGCAGTACTTC CASSLAGGASYEQYF TRBJ2-7 TRBD2 - TRBV5-4
TGTGCCAGTAGTACCACAGGGGTCTATGGCTACACCTTC CASSTTGVYGYTF TRBJ1-2 TRBD1 - TRBV19
TGTGCCAGCAGCTTAATGCCCTGGCAGGTAGCTTTCTTT CASSLMPWQVAFF TRBJ1-1 - few TRBV7-2